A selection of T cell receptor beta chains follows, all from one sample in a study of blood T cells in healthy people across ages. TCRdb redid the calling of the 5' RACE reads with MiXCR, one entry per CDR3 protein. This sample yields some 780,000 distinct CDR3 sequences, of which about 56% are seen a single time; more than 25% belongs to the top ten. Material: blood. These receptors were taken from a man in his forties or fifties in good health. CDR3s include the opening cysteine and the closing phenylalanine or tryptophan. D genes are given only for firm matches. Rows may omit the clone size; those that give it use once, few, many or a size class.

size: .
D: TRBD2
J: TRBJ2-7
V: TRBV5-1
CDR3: CASALSGRDYEQYF
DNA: TGCGCCAGCGCTCTTAGCGGGAGGGACTACGAGCAGTACTTC

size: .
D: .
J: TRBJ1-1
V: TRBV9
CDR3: CASSVNPGSGAEAFF
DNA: TGTGCCAGCAGCGTGAACCCAGGGTCAGGCGCTGAAGCTTTCTTT

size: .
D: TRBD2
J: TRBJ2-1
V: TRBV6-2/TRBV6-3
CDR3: CASSKPGTSGFNEQFF
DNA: TGTGCCAGCAGTAAACCCGGGACTAGCGGTTTCAATGAGCAGTTCTTC

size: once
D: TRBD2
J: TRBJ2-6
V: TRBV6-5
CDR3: CASSYSVVREGSGANVLTF
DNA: TGTGCCAGCAGTTACTCCGTCGTCAGGGAGGGGTCTGGGGCCAACGTCCTGACTTTC

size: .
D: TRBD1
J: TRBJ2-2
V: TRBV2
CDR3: CASEAGGFGGELFF
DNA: TGTGCCAGCGAAGCAGGGGGATTCGGCGGGGAGCTGTTTTTT

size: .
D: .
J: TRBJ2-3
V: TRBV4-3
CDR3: CASSKQGRDTDTQYF
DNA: TGCGCCAGCAGTAAACAGGGTAGAGACACAGATACGCAGTATTTT

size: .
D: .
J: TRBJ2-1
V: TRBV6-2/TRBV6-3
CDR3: CASSYRPGLNNEQFF
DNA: TGTGCCAGCAGTTACCGTCCGGGGTTAAACAATGAGCAGTTCTTC

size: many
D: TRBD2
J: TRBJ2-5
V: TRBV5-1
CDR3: CASSLVGGGTQETQYF
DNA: TGCGCCAGCAGCTTGGTTGGCGGGGGGACCCAAGAGACCCAGTACTTC

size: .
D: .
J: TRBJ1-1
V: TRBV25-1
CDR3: CASSTWAAEAFF
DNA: TGTGCCAGCAGTACATGGGCAGCTGAAGCTTTCTTT

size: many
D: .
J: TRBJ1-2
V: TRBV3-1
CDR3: CASSPSRSPNYGYTF
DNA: TGTGCCAGCAGCCCATCCCGGAGCCCTAACTATGGCTACACCTTC

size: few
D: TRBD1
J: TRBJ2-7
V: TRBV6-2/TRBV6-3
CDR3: CASGNRGYEQYF
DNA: TGTGCCAGCGGCAACAGGGGTTACGAGCAGTACTTC

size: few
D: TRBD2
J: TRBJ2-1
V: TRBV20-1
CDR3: CSARGSSGNNEQFF
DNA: TGCAGTGCTAGAGGGTCTAGCGGGAACAATGAGCAGTTCTTC

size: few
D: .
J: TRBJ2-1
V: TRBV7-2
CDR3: CASSLVLGAYNEQFF
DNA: TGTGCCAGCAGCTTAGTACTAGGGGCCTACAATGAGCAGTTCTTC

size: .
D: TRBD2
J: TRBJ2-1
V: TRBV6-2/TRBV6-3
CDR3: CATSGSGKVYNEQFF
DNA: TGTGCCACCTCCGGGAGCGGGAAGGTGTACAATGAGCAGTTCTTC

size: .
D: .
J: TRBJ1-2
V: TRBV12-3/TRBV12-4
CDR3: CASSLVGRDYGYTF
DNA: TGTGCCAGCAGTTTAGTCGGACGGGACTATGGCTACACCTTC

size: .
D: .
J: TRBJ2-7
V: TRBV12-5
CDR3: CASGLVFWPGMTYNEQYF
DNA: TGTGCTAGTGGTTTGGTATTTTGGCCAGGGATGACCTACAATGAGCAGTACTTC

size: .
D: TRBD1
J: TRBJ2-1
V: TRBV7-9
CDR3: CASSFWDRNYNEQFF
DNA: TGTGCCAGCAGCTTCTGGGACAGGAACTACAATGAGCAGTTCTTC

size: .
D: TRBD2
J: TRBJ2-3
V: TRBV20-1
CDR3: CSASALAGGSDTQYF
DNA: TGCAGTGCTAGTGCCTTAGCGGGAGGGTCCGATACGCAGTATTTT

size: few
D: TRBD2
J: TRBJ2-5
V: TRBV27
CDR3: CASSRQGTRQYF
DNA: TGTGCCAGCAGTCGGCAGGGGACTAGGCAGTACTTC

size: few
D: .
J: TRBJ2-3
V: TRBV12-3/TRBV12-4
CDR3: CASGSYTQYF
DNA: TGTGCCAGCGGCTCGTATACGCAGTATTTT

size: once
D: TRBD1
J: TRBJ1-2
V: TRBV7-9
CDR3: CAGTSGGEWDGYTF
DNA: TGTGCCGGCACCTCAGGGGGAGAATGGGATGGCTACACCTTC

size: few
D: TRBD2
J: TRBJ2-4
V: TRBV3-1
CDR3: CASSPVGGGFRNIQYF
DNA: TGTGCCAGCAGCCCCGTCGGGGGGGGCTTTAGAAACATTCAGTACTTC

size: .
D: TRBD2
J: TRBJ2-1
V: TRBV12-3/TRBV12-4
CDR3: CASSGSSGDYNEQFF
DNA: TGTGCCAGCAGTGGATCTAGCGGGGACTACAATGAGCAGTTCTTC

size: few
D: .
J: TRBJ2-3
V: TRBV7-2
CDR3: CASSSLGAGDTQYF
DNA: TGTGCCAGCAGTAGTCTGGGGGCAGGAGATACGCAGTATTTT

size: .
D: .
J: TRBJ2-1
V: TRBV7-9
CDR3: CASSVVEQFF
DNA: TGTGCCAGCAGCGTGGTTGAGCAGTTCTTC

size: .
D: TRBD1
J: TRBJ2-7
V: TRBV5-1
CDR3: CASSPAGGAPQEQYF
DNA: TGCGCCAGCAGCCCTGCAGGGGGCGCCCCCCAAGAGCAGTACTTC

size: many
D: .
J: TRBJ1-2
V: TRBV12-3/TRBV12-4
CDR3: CASSFAGGGYGYTF
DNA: TGTGCCAGCAGTTTCGCCGGTGGGGGCTATGGCTACACCTTC

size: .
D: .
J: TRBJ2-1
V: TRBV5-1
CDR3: CVSSPGTDSYEQFF
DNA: TGCGTCAGCAGCCCCGGGACGGACTCCTACGAGCAGTTCTTC

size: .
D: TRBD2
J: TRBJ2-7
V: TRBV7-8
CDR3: CASSFRLAGQDNEQYF
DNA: TGTGCCAGCAGCTTTCGACTAGCGGGACAGGACAATGAGCAGTACTTC

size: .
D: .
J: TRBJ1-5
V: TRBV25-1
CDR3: CASSGVLSNQPQHF
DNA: TGTGCCAGCAGTGGAGTGTTAAGCAATCAGCCCCAGCATTTT

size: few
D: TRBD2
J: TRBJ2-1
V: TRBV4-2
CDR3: CASSPAGGRDEQFF
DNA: TGTGCCAGCAGTCCAGCGGGGGGGCGCGATGAGCAGTTCTTC

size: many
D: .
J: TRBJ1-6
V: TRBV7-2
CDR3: CASSYENSPLHF
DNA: TGTGCCAGCAGCTACGAGAATTCACCCCTCCACTTT

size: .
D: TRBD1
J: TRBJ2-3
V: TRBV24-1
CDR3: CATSDSQGATQYF
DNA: TGTGCCACCAGTGATTCCCAGGGGGCTACGCAGTATTTT

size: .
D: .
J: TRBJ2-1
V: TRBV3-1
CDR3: CASREKARGRDEQFF
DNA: TGTGCCAGCAGGGAAAAGGCCAGAGGCCGCGATGAGCAGTTCTTC

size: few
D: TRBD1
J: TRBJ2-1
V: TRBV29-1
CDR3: CSAGQGGIGEQFF
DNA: TGCAGCGCCGGACAGGGGGGAATTGGTGAGCAGTTCTTC

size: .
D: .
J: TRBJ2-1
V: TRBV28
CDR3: CASNLAQYNEQFF
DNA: TGTGCCAGCAACCTAGCCCAATACAATGAGCAGTTCTTC

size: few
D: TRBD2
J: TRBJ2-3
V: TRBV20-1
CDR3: CSASRLAGGGWTDTQYF
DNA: TGCAGTGCTAGTCGCCTAGCGGGAGGAGGGTGGACAGATACGCAGTATTTT

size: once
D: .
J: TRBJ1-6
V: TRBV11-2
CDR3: CASGAGGQSPLHF
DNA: TGTGCCAGCGGGGCCGGGGGGCAATCACCCCTCCACTTT

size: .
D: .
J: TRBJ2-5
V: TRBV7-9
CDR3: CASSVREYQETQYF
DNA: TGTGCCAGCAGCGTCCGGGAATACCAAGAGACCCAGTACTTC

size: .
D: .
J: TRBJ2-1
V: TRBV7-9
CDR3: CASSLKGISSYNEQFF
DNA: TGTGCCAGCAGCTTGAAGGGGATTAGCTCCTACAATGAGCAGTTCTTC

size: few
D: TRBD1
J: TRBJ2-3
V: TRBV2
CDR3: CASSQMGQGGTDTQYF
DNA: TGTGCCAGCAGTCAAATGGGACAGGGGGGCACAGATACGCAGTATTTT

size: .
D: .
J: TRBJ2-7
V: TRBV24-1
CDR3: CATRQGTLFEQYF
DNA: TGTGCCACCAGGCAGGGGACCCTTTTTGAGCAGTACTTC

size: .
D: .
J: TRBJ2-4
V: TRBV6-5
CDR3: CASSPDLLLAKNIQYF
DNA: TGTGCCAGCAGTCCGGACCTACTACTAGCCAAAAACATTCAGTACTTC

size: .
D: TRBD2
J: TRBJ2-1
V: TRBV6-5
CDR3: CASSLAGVGEQFF
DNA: TGTGCCAGCAGTTTAGCGGGAGTCGGTGAGCAGTTCTTC

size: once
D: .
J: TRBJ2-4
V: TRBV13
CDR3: CASSLGRQGVNIQYF
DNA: TGTGCCAGCAGCTTAGGCCGTCAGGGAGTAAACATTCAGTACTTC

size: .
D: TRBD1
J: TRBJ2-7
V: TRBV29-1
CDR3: CSASTGGLPYEQYF
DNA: TGCAGCGCCTCTACAGGGGGCTTACCGTACGAGCAGTACTTC

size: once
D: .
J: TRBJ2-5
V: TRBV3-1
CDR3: CASSQDPGRFEETQYF
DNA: TGTGCCAGCAGCCAAGACCCAGGCCGATTTGAAGAGACCCAGTACTTC

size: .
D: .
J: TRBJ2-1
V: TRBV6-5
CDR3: CASSQPSPKQFF
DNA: TGTGCCAGCAGTCAACCGTCCCCAAAGCAGTTCTTC

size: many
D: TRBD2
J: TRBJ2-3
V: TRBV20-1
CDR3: CSVPRGETFLVDTQYF
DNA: TGCAGTGTCCCCCGGGGGGAGACCTTCCTAGTGGATACGCAGTATTTT

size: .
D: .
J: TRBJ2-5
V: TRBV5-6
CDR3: CASSFKEAQYF
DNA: TGTGCCAGCAGCTTTAAAGAGGCCCAGTACTTC

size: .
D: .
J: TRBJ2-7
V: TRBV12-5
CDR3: CASGERLLDEQYF
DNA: TGTGCTAGTGGTGAAAGATTGCTGGACGAGCAGTACTTC

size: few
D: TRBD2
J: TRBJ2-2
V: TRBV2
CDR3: CASTTGLAGSTGELFF
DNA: TGTGCCAGCACCACGGGACTAGCGGGTAGCACCGGGGAGCTGTTTTTT